What follows are 3 T cell receptor beta chains derived from one specimen sequenced in a study of T-cell reconstitution after alpha-beta-depleted transplantation in children. Using unique molecular identifiers, the investigators prepared the TCRbeta library. One entry per CDR3 protein, called by TCRdb with MiXCR from the PCR reads. This repertoire shows around 440,000 distinct CDR3 sequences, 8% to 11% found once; its top ten account for around 2%. The sample was PBMCs, taken before TCRalphabeta/CD19-depleted stem cell transplant. The receptors come from a child aged 2-15 years with inherited bone marrow failure, due to receive a stem cell transplant.

In this sample, this clonotype turned up many times. This chain links TRBV10-3 with TRBJ2-3; 8 nucleotides line up with TRBD2. Germline loops: CDR1 ENHRY, CDR2 SYGVKD. The length of the CDR3 is 14 residues. The junction had 9 bases not matched to a gene; V was cut back by 7 bases and J by 6 bases. CDR3 sequence: CAITNSGSGDTQYF. The CDR3 region has the DNA TGTGCCATCACTAACAGCGGGAGTGGCGATACGCAGTATTTT.

The gene calls are TRBV19 and TRBJ2-1; 12 nucleotides align to TRBD1. The J segment lost 7 bases and the V segment lost 5 bases, leaving 9 bases of the junction unmatched. Germline-derived CDR1 and CDR2 are LNHDA and SQIVND (reference sequence). The CDR3 runs to 16 residues. The CDR3 spells CASSLGGTGGLNEQFF. The CDR3 nucleotides are TGTGCCAGTAGTCTCGGCGGGACAGGGGGCTTGAATGAGCAGTTCTTC.

The chain joins TRBV18 to TRBJ2-3, with 9 bases aligning to TRBD2. Germline CDR1 is KGHSH and CDR2 is LQKENI. Losses at the gene ends were 0 bases for V and 2 bases for J; bases not matched to a gene: 6. The CDR3 covers 17 residues. For the CDR3, the DNA is TGTGCCAGCTCACCACCGACTAGCGGCCACCCCACAGATACGCAGTATTTT. Its protein product is CASSPPTSGHPTDTQYF.